Below are 28 T cell receptor beta chains sequenced from a single sample in a study of T cells after somatic rescue of genetic block. Repertoires were generated with immunoSEQ multiplex PCR, while TCRdb's copy carries only in-frame clones and drops some. The table shows around 52,000 clones, with roughly 96% occurring only once. Sequenced: peripheral blood mononuclear cells (PBMCs). The receptors stem from a child under two years old.

The genes are TRBV2 and TRBJ2-2; D not resolved. The CDR3 covers 13 residues. Trimming removed 4 bases at V and 2 bases at J, with 5 bases between. Germline CDR1 reads SNHLY; CDR2 reads FYNNEI. Here the CDR3 DNA reads TGTGCCAGCAGTGTAGGAAACACCGGGGAGCTGTTTTTT. Translation: CASSVGNTGELFF.

The chain is built from TRBV12-1 and TRBJ2-7; no check of the table's D call, TRBD1, against the DNA was made. TRBV12-1 is reported as a pseudogene. The CDR3 is 15 amino acids. CDR3 sequence (DNA): TGTGCCAGCAGCTTGGCCGACAGGGACCCCTACGAGCAGTACTTC. It yields the protein CASSLADRDPYEQYF.

The chain has TRBV5-5 and TRBJ2-7; D uncertain. This CDR3 comprises 13 residues. The germline V gene encodes CDR1 SGHKS and CDR2 YYEKEE (reference sequence). Trimming stripped 0 bases from V and 4 bases from J, with 8 bases between. CDR3 sequence reads: CASSLAPRYEQYF. The DNA for the CDR3 is TGTGCCAGCAGCTTGGCGCCTCGATACGAGCAGTACTTC.

The chain recombines TRBV5-1 with TRBJ2-5, with D perhaps matching TRBD1 or TRBD2 (5 bases each). The germline gives CDR1 SGHRS, CDR2 YFSETQ. The V and J ends lost 2 bases and 5 bases respectively, with 10 bases between them. The CDR3 spans 13 residues. CDR3 in amino acids: CASSFRGWETQYF. In nucleotides, the CDR3 is TGCGCCAGCAGCTTCCGGGGCTGGGAGACCCAGTACTTC.

The rearrangement links TRBV4-1 to TRBJ2-7; 13 positions agree with TRBD2. The V gene end was trimmed by 4 bases and the J gene end by 6 bases; junction bases not matched to a gene: 0. CDR3 size: 13 residues. Germline values: CDR1 MGHRA, CDR2 YSYEKL. CDR3 nucleotides: TGCGCCAGCAGCCGGACTAGCGGGAGCGAGCAGTACTTC. This translates into CASSRTSGSEQYF.

The CDR3 spells CASSYRGGANVLTF. CDR3 bases: TGTGCCAGCAGTTACAGGGGTGGGGCCAACGTCCTGACTTTC. The chain has TRBV6-5 and TRBJ2-6, with D possibly being TRBD1 (5 bases). The CDR3 runs to 14 residues. The germline V gene encodes CDR1 MNHEY and CDR2 SVGAGI. Trimming removed 2 bases from V and 3 bases from J, with 5 bases in between.

The chain recombines TRBV18 with TRBJ2-3, with 11 nucleotides matching TRBD2. Germline CDR1 and CDR2: KGHSH and LQKENI. The CDR3 length is 15 residues. Trimming cost V 6 bases and J 5 bases; bases outside gene matches: 7. In DNA form, the CDR3 reads TGTGCCAGCTCGCAGACTAGCGGGACTGGAGATACGCAGTATTTT. It is translated as CASSQTSGTGDTQYF. Full variable domain (outside the CDR3, taken from reference TRBV18 and TRBJ2-3): NAGVMQNPRHLVRRRGQEARLRCSPMKGHSHVYWYRQLPEEGLKFMVYLQKENIIDESGMPKERFSAEFPKEGPSILRIQQVVRGDSAAYFCASSQTSGTGDTQYFGPGTRLTVL.

J is TRBJ2-5 and V is TRBV7-2; 9 bases fit TRBD2. Germline CDR1 and CDR2: SGHTA and FQGNSA. The CDR3 runs 14 residues. V was pared by 2 bases and J by 5 bases, with 3 bases of the junction left unmatched. The chain's CDR3 is CASSLLAGLETQYF. The CDR3 DNA reads TGTGCCAGCAGCTTACTAGCGGGACTGGAGACCCAGTACTTC.

V usage is TRBV7-2 and J usage is TRBJ2-4, with D possibly called TRBD1 or TRBD2 (5 bases each). The CDR3 has 13 amino acids. Per the germline V gene, CDR1 is SGHTA and CDR2 is FQGNSA. The V end lost 7 bases, the J end lost 7 bases, and 14 bases lay between the germline ends. The CDR3 nucleotides read TGTGCCAGCACCAAGGGACCGAAGAACATTCAGTACTTC. This translates into CASTKGPKNIQYF.

This clone has just a few counts. The sample holds other DNA sequences that translate to the same CDR3. This chain connects TRBV11-2 to TRBJ2-7; 10 bases are shared with TRBD2. Per the germline V gene, CDR1 is SGHAT and CDR2 is FQNNGV. V lost 1 base, J lost 3 bases, and 0 bases stayed unmatched. CDR3 length: 14 residues. The CDR3 spells CASSLGTSGYEQYF. CDR3 in DNA: TGTGCCAGCAGCTTAGGGACTAGCGGCTACGAGCAGTACTTC.

The chain joins TRBV25-1 to TRBJ2-2; D uncertain. The germline V gene encodes CDR1 MGHDK and CDR2 SYGVNS. V shed 3 bases and J shed 6 bases, with 5 bases lying between them. CDR3 length equals 12 residues. The CDR3 here is CASSDPSGELFF. Written as DNA, the CDR3 is TGTGCCAGCAGTGACCCTTCCGGGGAGCTGTTTTTT.

The chain recombines TRBV19 with TRBJ2-6, with 8 bases that match TRBD2. This CDR3 is built from 16 residues. V trimming: 7 bases; J trimming: 0 bases; junction bases outside the gene matches: 5. In germline, CDR1 is LNHDA, CDR2 SQIVND (reference sequence). CDR3 nucleotides: TGTGCCAGTACCCGCGGGGGGATCTCTGGGGCCAACGTCCTGACTTTC. This gives the protein CASTRGGISGANVLTF.

The V gene is TRBV19, the J gene TRBJ2-7; 9 bases line up with TRBD2. Germline V gene sequence: CDR1 LNHDA, CDR2 SQIVND (reference sequence). The CDR3 sequence is 16 residues long. J was trimmed by 2 bases and V by 4 bases; bases with no gene match: 9. The CDR3, as DNA: TGTGCCAGTAGTACGAACCTAGCGGGGCCCCCCTACGAGCAGTACTTC. Translating gives CASSTNLAGPPYEQYF.

V usage is TRBV10-3 and J usage is TRBJ2-3; 8 nucleotides align to TRBD2. The CDR3 is made up of 13 amino acids. In germline, CDR1 is ENHRY, CDR2 SYGVKD. J gave up 0 bases and V 7 bases, and 0 bases lay outside the gene matches. The CDR3 protein is CAITSGSTDTQYF. The DNA for the CDR3 is TGTGCCATCACTAGCGGGAGCACAGATACGCAGTATTTT.

V and J are TRBV7-9 and TRBJ2-5; no reliable D call. The CDR3 is 14 residues long. CDR1 is SEHNR, CDR2 FQNEAQ, per germline (reference sequence). The germline V and J ends were trimmed by 6 bases and 1 base, with 12 bases remaining between them. CDR3 region: CASSSHSLQETQYF. DNA of the CDR3: TGTGCCAGCAGTTCGCATAGCCTCCAAGAGACCCAGTACTTC.

The chain recombines TRBV9 with TRBJ2-7; TRBD2 matches 7 bases. V lost 7 bases to trimming and J lost 0 bases; unmatched junction nucleotides: 7. Germline CDR1 reads SGDLS; CDR2 reads YYNGEE. This CDR3 has 14 amino acids. CDR3 nucleotides: TGTGCCAGCCCGGGGGGAGGTAGCTCCTACGAGCAGTACTTC. Protein product: CASPGGGSSYEQYF.

J is TRBJ2-3 and V is TRBV7-8; a weak D match, TRBD2 (6 bases). Germline V gene data show CDR1 as SGHVS and CDR2 as FQNEAQ. The CDR3 is made up of 17 amino acids. V was clipped by 4 bases and J by 2 bases, with 19 bases between them. The CDR3 region is CASSSLGTPRITDTQYF. CDR3 DNA sequence: TGTGCCAGCAGCTCCCTGGGGACTCCCAGAATCACAGATACGCAGTATTTT.

The rearrangement joins TRBV4-3 to TRBJ2-1; 9 positions match TRBD2. Germline-derived CDR1 and CDR2 are LGHNA and YSLEER. This CDR3 contains 15 residues. The V and J ends lost 2 bases and 7 bases, in that order; junction bases with no gene match: 6. CDR3: CASSQSTSGWNEQFF. For the CDR3, the DNA is TGCGCCAGCAGCCAATCGACTAGCGGATGGAATGAGCAGTTCTTC.

This clone was observed a single time. The chain couples TRBV10-2 to TRBJ2-5, with D uncertain. From germline, CDR1 is WSHSY and CDR2 SAAADI. V was clipped by 8 bases and J by 1 base, with 8 bases between them. CDR3 length: 12 residues. The CDR3 nucleotides read TGCGCCAGCCTGACCCCCCAAGAGACCCAGTACTTC. It specifies CASLTPQETQYF.

This chain uses TRBV6-5 with TRBJ1-1, with a tentative D call TRBD1 (6 bases). V lost 2 bases, J lost 2 bases, and 9 bases lay in between. Germline V gene lookup returns CDR1 MNHEY and CDR2 SVGAGI. The CDR3 totals 14 residues. CDR3 nucleotide sequence: TGTGCCAGCAGTTACGGGGGCGCAAACACTGAAGCTTTCTTT. Translating gives CASSYGGANTEAFF.

In this sample, this clone turned up once. This chain joins TRBV5-7 and TRBJ1-2; D call uncertain. TRBV5-7 is annotated as an ORF whose role is uncertain. The germline V and J ends were trimmed by 4 bases and 1 base, with 20 bases remaining between them. This CDR3 is 17 amino acids long. The CDR3 protein is CASSPTVNSSINYGYTF. CDR3 sequence (DNA): TGTGCCAGCAGCCCCACGGTAAACTCTTCTATTAACTATGGCTACACCTTC.

The V gene is TRBV19, the J gene TRBJ1-5; 10 nucleotides line up with TRBD1. Germline lookup yields CDR1 LNHDA and CDR2 SQIVND (reference sequence). This CDR3 region has 14 residues. J lost 6 bases, V lost 8 bases, and 7 bases had no gene match. CDR3 protein: CASRDRGTGQPQHF. The CDR3 coding sequence is TGTGCCAGTCGGGACAGGGGAACGGGTCAGCCCCAGCATTTT.

This clone was observed a few times. In nucleotides, the CDR3 is TGCGCCAGCAGCTCCGGACTAGAGAATGAGCAGTTCTTC. It specifies CASSSGLENEQFF. The V gene is TRBV5-1, the J gene TRBJ2-1; 7 bases are a match to TRBD2. The germline CDR1 and CDR2 sequences are SGHRS and YFSETQ. The length of the CDR3 is 13 residues. J lost 7 bases, V lost 3 bases, and 4 bases had no gene match.

CDR3 sequence reads: CASSEVTGVEWGYTF. CDR3 DNA: TGTGCCAGCAGTGAAGTAACCGGGGTTGAATGGGGCTACACCTTC. V gene TRBV6-1 combines with J gene TRBJ1-2; no clear D. CDR3 length: 15 amino acids. CDR1 is MNHNS, CDR2 SASEGT, per germline. V lost 1 base and J lost 8, with 17 bases in between.

This chain joins TRBV6-6 and TRBJ1-3; unclear D gene. Germline loops: CDR1 MNHNY, CDR2 SVGAGI (reference sequence). Deletions cut 6 bases from V and 0 bases from J, with 6 bases between. The CDR3 totals 13 residues. Here the CDR3 DNA reads TGTGCCAGCAGCCTTCACTCTGGAAACACCATATATTTT. Protein: CASSLHSGNTIYF.

This clone was counted only a few times. V gene TRBV19 combines with J gene TRBJ1-2; TRBD1 is a possible D gene (5 bases). Per the germline V gene, CDR1 is LNHDA and CDR2 is SQIVND (reference sequence). With 1 base removed from V and 3 bases from J, the gap between germline ends came to 9 bases. CDR3 length equals 14 residues. In DNA, the CDR3 is TGTGCCAGTAGTATAGCGGCGGGGGACTATGGCTACACCTTC. Its translation: CASSIAAGDYGYTF.

This clone is a singleton in its sample. The rearrangement uses TRBV6-5 and TRBJ1-1; 7 nucleotides agree with TRBD1. The V segment lost 2 bases and the J segment 4 bases; nucleotides outside the gene matches: 1. The CDR3 is 13 amino acids. Germline CDR1 is MNHEY and CDR2 is SVGAGI. CDR3 amino acids: CASSYRDSTEAFF. Written as DNA, the CDR3 is TGTGCCAGCAGTTACCGGGACAGCACTGAAGCTTTCTTT.

The J gene is TRBJ2-3, the V gene TRBV11-3; 12 bases align to TRBD2. Germline CDR1 reads SGHNT; CDR2 reads YENEEA. There are 15 residues in the CDR3. The J segment lost 7 bases and the V segment lost 5 bases, leaving 7 bases of the junction unmatched. Written as DNA, the CDR3 is TGTGCCAGCAGCCACGGACTAGCGGGACTTAATACGCAGTATTTT. Translation: CASSHGLAGLNTQYF.